These T cell receptor beta chains were read from a single sample in a study of cytomegalovirus exposure and HLA in healthy donors. Repertoires were generated with immunoSEQ multiplex PCR, while TCRdb's copy carries only in-frame clones and drops some. The data contain about 160,000 clones, less than 85% of them singletons. Material: PBMCs. Source of these receptors: a boy aged 2 to 9 in good health and CMV-seronegative. The CDR3 runs from the conserved cysteine through the conserved F or W. D genes are given only for firm matches. Clone size is shown for a subset of rows, as once, few, many or a class of expanded clone.

v_gene,d_gene,j_gene,abundance,CDR3aa,CDR3nt
TRBV21-1,NA,TRBJ2-3,once,CASSKVQIGLVRTSDTQYF,TGTGCCAGCAGCAAAGTTCAGATTGGACTAGTACGGACCTCAGATACGCAGTATTTT
TRBV5-1,NA,TRBJ1-2,NA,CASSLQNYGYTF,TGCGCCAGCAGCTTGCAGAACTATGGCTACACCTTC
TRBV6-1,NA,TRBJ1-2,NA,CASKIGRLYGYTF,TGTGCCAGCAAAATTGGCCGTTTATATGGCTACACCTTC
TRBV11-2,NA,TRBJ1-2,NA,CASSLVGGLTNYGYTF,TGTGCCAGCAGCTTAGTAGGAGGACTGACTAACTATGGCTACACCTTC
TRBV7-9,NA,TRBJ1-1,NA,CASSYRSSQNTEAFF,TGTGCCAGCAGCTACAGGTCCTCCCAGAACACTGAAGCTTTCTTT
TRBV2,TRBD2,TRBJ2-3,few,CAIVGGLAGTDTQYF,TGTGCCATCGTGGGGGGACTAGCGGGCACAGATACGCAGTATTTT
TRBV27,TRBD1,TRBJ2-7,few,CASSPQGADEQYF,TGTGCCAGCAGCCCACAGGGGGCCGACGAGCAGTACTTC
TRBV6-5,TRBD1,TRBJ1-2,NA,CASSWGQFYGYTF,TGTGCCAGCAGTTGGGGACAGTTCTATGGCTACACCTTC
TRBV27,NA,TRBJ2-3,NA,CASSLSRGGTDTQYF,TGTGCCAGCAGTTTGAGTCGGGGTGGCACAGATACGCAGTATTTT
TRBV5-1,NA,TRBJ2-1,NA,CASSLTSLNEQFF,TGCGCCAGCAGCTTGACTAGCCTTAATGAGCAGTTCTTC
TRBV7-3,NA,TRBJ2-2,NA,CASRLQGGTGELFF,TGTGCCAGCAGACTTCAGGGTGGCACCGGGGAGCTGTTTTTT
TRBV5-1,TRBD2,TRBJ2-1,NA,CASSFPGQLAGGIGRSDEQFF,TGCGCCAGCAGCTTTCCGGGACAACTAGCGGGAGGCATAGGGCGCTCGGATGAGCAGTTCTTC
TRBV2,NA,TRBJ2-5,NA,CARRVTGLQETQYF,TGTGCCCGCAGGGTAACAGGGCTACAAGAGACCCAGTACTTC
TRBV5-4,NA,TRBJ2-3,NA,CASSFIATDTQYF,TGTGCCAGCAGCTTCATAGCCACAGATACGCAGTATTTT
TRBV28,NA,TRBJ2-1,NA,CASSLLYNEQFF,TGTGCCAGCAGTCTCCTGTACAATGAGCAGTTCTTC
TRBV2,NA,TRBJ2-1,NA,CASRGPVGSSYNEQFF,TGTGCCAGCAGGGGGCCGGTGGGGTCTTCCTACAATGAGCAGTTCTTC
TRBV27,TRBD1,TRBJ2-4,NA,CASSGQGNIQYF,TGTGCCAGCAGCGGACAGGGAAACATTCAGTACTTC
TRBV10-2,NA,TRBJ2-5,NA,CASSEPARSAQETQYF,TGCGCCAGCAGTGAGCCCGCGCGGTCGGCCCAAGAGACCCAGTACTTC